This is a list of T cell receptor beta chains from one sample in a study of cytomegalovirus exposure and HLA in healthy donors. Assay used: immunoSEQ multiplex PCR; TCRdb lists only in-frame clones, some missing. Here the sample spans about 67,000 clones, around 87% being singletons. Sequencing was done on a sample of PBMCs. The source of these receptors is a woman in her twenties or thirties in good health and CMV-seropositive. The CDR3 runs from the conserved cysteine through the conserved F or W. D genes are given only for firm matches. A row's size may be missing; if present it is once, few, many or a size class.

CDR3aa: CASSVEATGGIGYTF
CDR3nt: TGTGCCAGCAGCGTAGAGGCGACAGGGGGGATTGGCTACACCTTC
j_gene: TRBJ1-2
v_gene: TRBV9
abundance: -
d_gene: TRBD1

CDR3aa: CASSIRQGGETQYF
CDR3nt: TGTGCCAGTAGTATCCGACAGGGGGGGGAGACCCAGTACTTC
j_gene: TRBJ2-5
v_gene: TRBV19
abundance: -
d_gene: TRBD1

CDR3aa: CASRQLAGEADTQYF
CDR3nt: TGCGCCAGCAGGCAACTAGCGGGAGAGGCAGATACGCAGTATTTT
j_gene: TRBJ2-3
v_gene: TRBV5-1
abundance: -
d_gene: TRBD2

CDR3aa: CASSSLQSGTEAFF
CDR3nt: TGTGCCAGCAGTTCGCTCCAGTCCGGGACTGAAGCTTTCTTT
j_gene: TRBJ1-1
v_gene: TRBV27
abundance: -
d_gene: -

CDR3aa: CASSKVDSGSSYEQYF
CDR3nt: TGTGCCAGCAGCAAAGTAGACAGCGGGAGCTCCTACGAGCAGTACTTC
j_gene: TRBJ2-7
v_gene: TRBV21-1
abundance: -
d_gene: -

CDR3aa: CASIGTRVGTHPSYEQYF
CDR3nt: TGTGCCAGCATCGGAACACGGGTAGGAACGCATCCCTCCTACGAGCAGTACTTC
j_gene: TRBJ2-7
v_gene: TRBV21-1
abundance: -
d_gene: -

CDR3aa: CASSAVGLAYNEQFF
CDR3nt: TGTGCCAGCAGTGCCGTAGGACTAGCCTACAATGAGCAGTTCTTC
j_gene: TRBJ2-1
v_gene: TRBV2
abundance: -
d_gene: TRBD2

CDR3aa: CASSWGTGVNTGELFF
CDR3nt: TGCGCCAGCAGCTGGGGGACAGGGGTAAACACCGGGGAGCTGTTTTTT
j_gene: TRBJ2-2
v_gene: TRBV5-1
abundance: -
d_gene: TRBD1

CDR3aa: CASSVSGTGVFGNEQFF
CDR3nt: TGTGCCAGCAGCGTAAGTGGGACAGGGGTGTTTGGCAATGAGCAGTTCTTC
j_gene: TRBJ2-1
v_gene: TRBV9
abundance: -
d_gene: TRBD1

CDR3aa: CASSPTLARVTDTQYF
CDR3nt: TGTGCCAGCAGCCCCACGCTAGCTCGAGTCACAGATACGCAGTATTTT
j_gene: TRBJ2-3
v_gene: TRBV7-6
abundance: -
d_gene: -

CDR3aa: CASSLATSGDTQYF
CDR3nt: TGCGCCAGCAGCCTGGCGACTAGCGGGGATACGCAGTATTTT
j_gene: TRBJ2-3
v_gene: TRBV5-1
abundance: -
d_gene: TRBD2

CDR3aa: CASSEIAGGAYEQYF
CDR3nt: TGTGCCAGCAGTGAAATCGCAGGGGGCGCTTACGAGCAGTACTTC
j_gene: TRBJ2-7
v_gene: TRBV6-1
abundance: -
d_gene: TRBD1

CDR3aa: CASSLTSGSYNEQFF
CDR3nt: TGCGCCAGCAGCTTAACTAGCGGATCCTACAATGAGCAGTTCTTC
j_gene: TRBJ2-1
v_gene: TRBV5-1
abundance: -
d_gene: TRBD2

CDR3aa: CASTAGDTQYF
CDR3nt: TGTGCCAGCACGGCGGGAGATACGCAGTATTTT
j_gene: TRBJ2-3
v_gene: TRBV2
abundance: -
d_gene: -

CDR3aa: CASSNRDRHTDTQYF
CDR3nt: TGTGCCAGTAGTAACCGGGACAGACACACAGATACGCAGTATTTT
j_gene: TRBJ2-3
v_gene: TRBV19
abundance: medium-sized
d_gene: TRBD1

CDR3aa: CASSPGLAGGRETQYF
CDR3nt: TGTGCCAGCAGCCCGGGACTAGCGGGAGGTCGTGAGACCCAGTACTTC
j_gene: TRBJ2-5
v_gene: TRBV11-1
abundance: -
d_gene: TRBD2

CDR3aa: CASSTEQGYNEQFF
CDR3nt: TGCGCCAGCAGCACGGAACAGGGGTACAATGAGCAGTTCTTC
j_gene: TRBJ2-1
v_gene: TRBV5-1
abundance: -
d_gene: TRBD1

CDR3aa: CASSLQGAAYEQYF
CDR3nt: TGTGCCAGCAGCTTACAGGGGGCTGCCTACGAGCAGTACTTC
j_gene: TRBJ2-7
v_gene: TRBV7-6
abundance: -
d_gene: TRBD1

CDR3aa: CASRPTGGRGELFF
CDR3nt: TGTGCCAGCAGGCCGACAGGGGGTAGGGGGGAGCTGTTTTTT
j_gene: TRBJ2-2
v_gene: TRBV6-5
abundance: few
d_gene: TRBD1

CDR3aa: CASSLGPAGAYEQYF
CDR3nt: TGTGCCAGCAGCTTAGGGCCAGCGGGAGCCTACGAGCAGTACTTC
j_gene: TRBJ2-7
v_gene: TRBV7-8
abundance: -
d_gene: TRBD2

CDR3aa: CASSLDSPGELFF
CDR3nt: TGCGCCAGCAGCTTGGACAGTCCCGGGGAGCTGTTTTTT
j_gene: TRBJ2-2
v_gene: TRBV5-1
abundance: -
d_gene: -

CDR3aa: CASTETGLAPNYEQFF
CDR3nt: TGTGCCAGCACGGAAACGGGACTCGCCCCGAATTATGAGCAGTTCTTC
j_gene: TRBJ2-1
v_gene: TRBV27
abundance: -
d_gene: -

CDR3aa: CASSISPYSGRGHNEQFF
CDR3nt: TGTGCCAGTAGTATTTCTCCCTATAGCGGGAGGGGGCACAATGAGCAGTTCTTC
j_gene: TRBJ2-1
v_gene: TRBV19
abundance: -
d_gene: TRBD2

CDR3aa: CASSLIPLGGEKLFF
CDR3nt: TGTGCCAGCAGTTTAATCCCCCTTGGGGGGGAAAAACTGTTTTTT
j_gene: TRBJ1-4
v_gene: TRBV28
abundance: -
d_gene: -

CDR3aa: CASSITGGGTEAFF
CDR3nt: TGTGCCAGTAGTATCACAGGGGGCGGAACTGAAGCTTTCTTT
j_gene: TRBJ1-1
v_gene: TRBV19
abundance: -
d_gene: TRBD1

CDR3aa: CASSPRRANTEAFF
CDR3nt: TGTGCCAGCAGCCCTCGGAGGGCAAACACTGAAGCTTTCTTT
j_gene: TRBJ1-1
v_gene: TRBV11-2
abundance: -
d_gene: -

CDR3aa: CASSQAGLAGGHSDTQYF
CDR3nt: TGCGCCAGCAGCCAAGCGGGACTAGCGGGAGGGCATTCAGATACGCAGTATTTT
j_gene: TRBJ2-3
v_gene: TRBV4-1
abundance: -
d_gene: TRBD2

CDR3aa: CSVGGTGRDYGYTF
CDR3nt: TGCAGCGTTGGGGGGACAGGGAGAGACTATGGCTACACCTTC
j_gene: TRBJ1-2
v_gene: TRBV29-1
abundance: -
d_gene: TRBD1

CDR3aa: CASSLPGTGGSRGYGYTF
CDR3nt: TGTGCCAGCAGTTTGCCCGGGACAGGGGGCAGCAGAGGTTATGGCTACACCTTC
j_gene: TRBJ1-2
v_gene: TRBV28
abundance: -
d_gene: TRBD1

CDR3aa: CASQTGANTGELFF
CDR3nt: TGTGCCAGCCAAACAGGGGCCAACACCGGGGAGCTGTTTTTT
j_gene: TRBJ2-2
v_gene: TRBV7-9
abundance: -
d_gene: TRBD1

CDR3aa: CASSIYGQANEQFF
CDR3nt: TGTGCCAGTAGTATCTACGGACAGGCCAATGAGCAGTTCTTC
j_gene: TRBJ2-1
v_gene: TRBV19
abundance: -
d_gene: TRBD1

CDR3aa: CASSLETIQETQYF
CDR3nt: TGTGCCAGCAGCTTGGAGACTATCCAAGAGACCCAGTACTTC
j_gene: TRBJ2-5
v_gene: TRBV5-6
abundance: -
d_gene: -

CDR3aa: CASRLVMNTEAFF
CDR3nt: TGCGCCAGCAGACTCGTTATGAACACTGAAGCTTTCTTT
j_gene: TRBJ1-1
v_gene: TRBV5-1
abundance: -
d_gene: -

CDR3aa: CASSIPETDTQYF
CDR3nt: TGTGCCAGTAGTATACCAGAAACAGATACGCAGTATTTT
j_gene: TRBJ2-3
v_gene: TRBV19
abundance: -
d_gene: -

CDR3aa: CASSSVDTEAFF
CDR3nt: TGTGCCAGCAGCTCAGTGGACACTGAAGCTTTCTTT
j_gene: TRBJ1-1
v_gene: TRBV5-4
abundance: -
d_gene: -

CDR3aa: CASKRGITYEQYF
CDR3nt: TGTGCCAGCAAGCGGGGCATCACCTACGAGCAGTACTTC
j_gene: TRBJ2-7
v_gene: TRBV6-1
abundance: -
d_gene: TRBD2

CDR3aa: CASSDASGEQFF
CDR3nt: TGTGCCAGCAGTGACGCGTCCGGTGAGCAGTTCTTC
j_gene: TRBJ2-1
v_gene: TRBV6-4
abundance: -
d_gene: -

CDR3aa: CSVGSGRALNEQFF
CDR3nt: TGCAGCGTTGGGAGCGGGAGGGCCCTCAATGAGCAGTTCTTC
j_gene: TRBJ2-1
v_gene: TRBV29-1
abundance: -
d_gene: TRBD2

CDR3aa: CAWTSGIYMGANVLTF
CDR3nt: TGTGCCTGGACCAGCGGGATTTATATGGGGGCCAACGTCCTGACTTTC
j_gene: TRBJ2-6
v_gene: TRBV30
abundance: -
d_gene: TRBD2

CDR3aa: CASRFKGSSGQKAGANVLTF
CDR3nt: TGTGCAAGTCGCTTTAAAGGGAGCAGCGGGCAAAAGGCTGGGGCCAACGTCCTGACTTTC
j_gene: TRBJ2-6
v_gene: TRBV12-2
abundance: -
d_gene: -

CDR3aa: CASSTGLAGVYEQYF
CDR3nt: TGTGCCAGCAGCACCGGACTAGCGGGAGTCTACGAGCAGTACTTC
j_gene: TRBJ2-7
v_gene: TRBV11-2
abundance: -
d_gene: TRBD2

CDR3aa: CASSSGGLRSYNEQFF
CDR3nt: TGTGCCAGCTCATCGGGGGGGCTCAGGTCCTACAATGAGCAGTTCTTC
j_gene: TRBJ2-1
v_gene: TRBV18
abundance: -
d_gene: TRBD2

CDR3aa: CASSLLPGGTNIQYF
CDR3nt: TGTGCCAGCAGCTTATTGCCCGGAGGTACAAACATTCAGTACTTC
j_gene: TRBJ2-4
v_gene: TRBV7-2
abundance: -
d_gene: -

CDR3aa: CASSSQVQGYNEQFF
CDR3nt: TGCGCCAGCAGCTCGCAGGTTCAGGGATACAATGAGCAGTTCTTC
j_gene: TRBJ2-1
v_gene: TRBV5-1
abundance: -
d_gene: -

CDR3aa: CASSFRGEAFF
CDR3nt: TGTGCCAGCAGCTTTCGAGGTGAAGCTTTCTTT
j_gene: TRBJ1-1
v_gene: TRBV5-6
abundance: -
d_gene: -

CDR3aa: CASSPAGEATNEKLFF
CDR3nt: TGCGCCAGCAGCCCGGCAGGGGAAGCAACTAATGAAAAACTGTTTTTT
j_gene: TRBJ1-4
v_gene: TRBV5-1
abundance: -
d_gene: -

CDR3aa: CASSLIGTGGYNEQFF
CDR3nt: TGTGCCAGCAGTTTGATTGGGACAGGGGGTTACAATGAGCAGTTCTTC
j_gene: TRBJ2-1
v_gene: TRBV28
abundance: -
d_gene: TRBD1

CDR3aa: CASSDATGYDEQFF
CDR3nt: TGTGCCAGCAGTGATGCCACAGGGTACGATGAGCAGTTCTTC
j_gene: TRBJ2-1
v_gene: TRBV28
abundance: -
d_gene: -

CDR3aa: CASVGREGAGELFF
CDR3nt: TGTGCCAGCGTCGGCAGGGAAGGGGCCGGGGAGCTGTTTTTT
j_gene: TRBJ2-2
v_gene: TRBV6-1
abundance: few
d_gene: -

CDR3aa: CASSLLGATNEKLFF
CDR3nt: TGTGCCAGCAGTTTACTAGGAGCAACTAATGAAAAACTGTTTTTT
j_gene: TRBJ1-4
v_gene: TRBV28
abundance: -
d_gene: -

CDR3aa: CASSESAVARRGGADTQYF
CDR3nt: TGCGCCAGCAGTGAGTCGGCGGTAGCGAGGAGGGGGGGGGCAGATACGCAGTATTTT
j_gene: TRBJ2-3
v_gene: TRBV10-2
abundance: -
d_gene: -

CDR3aa: CASSLADRDGGYTF
CDR3nt: TGTGCCAGCAGCTTAGCGGACAGGGACGGGGGCTACACCTTC
j_gene: TRBJ1-2
v_gene: TRBV7-9
abundance: -
d_gene: TRBD1

CDR3aa: CASSFTLGPGEGYGYTF
CDR3nt: TGTGCCAGCAGTTTCACCTTGGGGCCAGGGGAGGGCTATGGCTACACCTTC
j_gene: TRBJ1-2
v_gene: TRBV28
abundance: -
d_gene: -

CDR3aa: CASQQPPRRNIQYF
CDR3nt: TGTGCCAGTCAACAACCTCCGAGGCGGAACATTCAGTACTTC
j_gene: TRBJ2-4
v_gene: TRBV6-7
abundance: -
d_gene: -

CDR3aa: CASSYGTGNEQYF
CDR3nt: TGTGCCAGCAGTTACGGGACAGGGAACGAGCAGTACTTC
j_gene: TRBJ2-7
v_gene: TRBV6-6
abundance: -
d_gene: TRBD1

CDR3aa: CASSLRTSGGQETQYF
CDR3nt: TGTGCCAGCAGCTTAAGGACTAGCGGGGGCCAAGAGACCCAGTACTTC
j_gene: TRBJ2-5
v_gene: TRBV5-4
abundance: -
d_gene: TRBD2

CDR3aa: CASSLLRREASYEQYF
CDR3nt: TGTGCCAGCAGTTTATTACGGCGGGAGGCTTCCTACGAGCAGTACTTC
j_gene: TRBJ2-7
v_gene: TRBV27
abundance: -
d_gene: TRBD2